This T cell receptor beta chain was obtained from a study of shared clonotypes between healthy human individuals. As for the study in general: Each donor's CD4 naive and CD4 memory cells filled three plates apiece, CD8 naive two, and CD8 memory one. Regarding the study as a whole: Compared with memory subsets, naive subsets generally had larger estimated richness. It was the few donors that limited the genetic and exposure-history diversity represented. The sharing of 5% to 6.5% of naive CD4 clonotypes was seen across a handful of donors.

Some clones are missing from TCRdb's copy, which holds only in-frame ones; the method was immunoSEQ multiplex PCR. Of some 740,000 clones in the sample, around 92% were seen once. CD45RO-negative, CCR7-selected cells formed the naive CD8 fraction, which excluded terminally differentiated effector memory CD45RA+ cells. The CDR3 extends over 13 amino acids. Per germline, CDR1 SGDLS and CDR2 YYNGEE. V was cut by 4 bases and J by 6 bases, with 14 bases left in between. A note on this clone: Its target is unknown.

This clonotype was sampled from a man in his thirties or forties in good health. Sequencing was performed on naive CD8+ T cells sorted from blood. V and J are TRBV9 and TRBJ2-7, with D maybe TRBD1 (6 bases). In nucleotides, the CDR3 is TGTGCCAGCAGCCCGTCCAGGGGAAGCGAGCAGTACTTC. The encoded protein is CASSPSRGSEQYF. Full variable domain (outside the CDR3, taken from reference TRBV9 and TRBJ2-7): DSGVTQTPKHLITATGQRVTLRCSPRSGDLSVYWYQQSLDQGLQFLIQYYNGEERAKGNILERFSAQQFPDLHSELNLSSLELGDSALYFCASSPSRGSEQYFGPGTRLTVT.